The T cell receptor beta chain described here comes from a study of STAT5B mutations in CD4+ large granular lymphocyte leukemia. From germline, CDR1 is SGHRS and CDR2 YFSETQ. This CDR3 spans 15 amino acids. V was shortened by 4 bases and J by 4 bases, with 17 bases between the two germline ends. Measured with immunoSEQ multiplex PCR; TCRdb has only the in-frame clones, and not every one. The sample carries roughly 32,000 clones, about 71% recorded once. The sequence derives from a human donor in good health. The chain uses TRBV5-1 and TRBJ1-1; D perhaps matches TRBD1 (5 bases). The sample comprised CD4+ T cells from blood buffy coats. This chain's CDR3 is CASSQGFAGSTEAFF. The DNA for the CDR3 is TGCGCCAGCAGCCAGGGCTTCGCGGGGTCCACTGAAGCTTTCTTT.